These T cell receptor beta chains were read from a single sample in a study of cytomegalovirus exposure and HLA in healthy donors. Some clones are missing from TCRdb's copy, which holds only in-frame ones; the method was immunoSEQ multiplex PCR. The table records under 200,000 clones, roughly 80% of them present only once. Source material: PBMCs. The receptors stem from a man aged 50-60 years in good health and CMV-seronegative. Each CDR3 is given with its conserved first and last residue. A D gene is named only where the DNA matches it firmly. A row's size may be missing; if present it is once, few, many or a size class.

CDR3aa | CDR3nt | abundance | j_gene | d_gene | v_gene
CASSIESYQHF | TGTGCCAGTAGTATTGAGAGCTATCAGCATTTT | NA | TRBJ1-5 | NA | TRBV19
CAWRAPRSPNTEAFF | TGTGCCTGGAGAGCCCCCCGGTCTCCCAACACTGAAGCTTTCTTT | NA | TRBJ1-1 | NA | TRBV30
CASSRTSAPRGSYNEQFF | TGTGCCAGCAGCAGGACTAGCGCCCCCAGGGGGTCCTACAATGAGCAGTTCTTC | NA | TRBJ2-1 | NA | TRBV21-1
CASSQDRSPTKSNTEAFF | TGCGCCAGCAGCCAAGATCGGAGTCCAACTAAATCGAACACTGAAGCTTTCTTT | NA | TRBJ1-1 | NA | TRBV4-1
CSVGTGGSYEQYF | TGCAGCGTGGGGACAGGGGGATCCTACGAGCAGTACTTC | once | TRBJ2-7 | TRBD1 | TRBV29-1
CASSLVGQDEENYGYTF | TGTGCCAGCAGCTTGGTGGGGCAGGACGAGGAGAACTATGGCTACACCTTC | NA | TRBJ1-2 | NA | TRBV5-6
CASSFRTGFSNQPQHF | TGTGCCAGCAGCTTCAGGACAGGGTTTAGCAATCAGCCCCAGCATTTT | NA | TRBJ1-5 | TRBD1 | TRBV5-6
CASSPGTGSKDTQYF | TGTGCCAGCAGCCCAGGGACAGGGTCGAAAGATACGCAGTATTTT | NA | TRBJ2-3 | TRBD1 | TRBV5-6
CASSGLASSPLHF | TGTGCCAGTAGTGGGCTGGCGTCTTCACCCCTCCACTTT | NA | TRBJ1-6 | NA | TRBV19
CASSLRGTGTGTDTQYF | TGTGCCAGCAGCTTAAGGGGAACAGGGACAGGGACAGATACGCAGTATTTT | NA | TRBJ2-3 | TRBD1 | TRBV7-2